This is a list of T cell receptor beta chains from one sample in a study of T cells in Graves' hyperthyroidism and ophthalmopathy. TCRdb analysed the multiplex PCR reads with MiXCR anew, one entry per CDR3 protein. The sample has about 640,000 distinct CDR3 sequences; less than 25% are singletons. The sample taken for sequencing was blood. The source of these receptors is a man under 40 with Graves' ophthalmopathy. Both conserved end residues are part of each CDR3. Fields, in order: D gene, V gene, clone size, J gene, CDR3 protein, CDR3 DNA. D genes are given only for firm matches. Clone size is shown for a subset of rows, as once, few, many or a class of expanded clone.

>-|TRBV28|many|TRBJ2-7
CASSRDIPYEQYF
TGTGCCAGCTCCCGGGACATCCCCTACGAGCAGTACTTC
>TRBD2|TRBV4-3|-|TRBJ2-1
CASSPGTSVHNEQFF
TGCGCCAGCAGCCCCGGGACTAGCGTTCACAATGAGCAGTTCTTC
>TRBD1|TRBV9|once|TRBJ1-3
CASSSRDRGLNTIYF
TGTGCCAGCAGCAGCCGGGACAGGGGGCTAAACACCATATATTTT
>-|TRBV12-3/TRBV12-4|many|TRBJ2-1
CASSPTNNEQFF
TGTGCCAGCAGCCCGACGAACAATGAGCAGTTCTTC
>TRBD2|TRBV9|few|TRBJ2-1
CASSVASGRTHEQFF
TGTGCCAGCAGCGTAGCGAGCGGGAGAACACATGAGCAGTTCTTC
>TRBD1|TRBV20-1|-|TRBJ1-2
CSARDRGRGYTF
TGCAGTGCTCGAGACAGGGGGCGCGGCTACACCTTC
>-|TRBV20-1|few|TRBJ2-7
CSARGALSYEQYF
TGCAGTGCTAGGGGGGCCCTCTCCTACGAGCAGTACTTC
>TRBD1|TRBV5-1|-|TRBJ2-5
CASSLDRGLQETQYF
TGCGCCAGCAGCTTGGACAGGGGGCTCCAAGAGACCCAGTACTTC
>-|TRBV30|few|TRBJ2-3
CAWSRDPTGTDTQYF
TGTGCCTGGAGTAGAGACCCGACGGGCACAGATACGCAGTATTTT
>TRBD1|TRBV20-1|-|TRBJ1-2
CSARDPRTGKGYTF
TGCAGTGCTAGAGACCCCCGGACAGGGAAAGGCTACACCTTC
>TRBD1|TRBV20-1|few|TRBJ2-7
CSAFALGQGSDEQYF
TGCAGTGCTTTTGCTCTCGGACAGGGGTCGGACGAGCAGTACTTC